The following is a T cell receptor (beta chain) sequence with its context. What it binds is unknown. This sample stems from a study of cytomegalovirus exposure and HLA in healthy donors. Study-wide background: A subsequent analysis reported that the 110 or so validation repertoires were produced on the same platform that had also been used for the 600 to 700 first-cohort repertoires.

Only in-frame clones appear in the TCRdb table, and some are missing; sequencing was by immunoSEQ multiplex PCR. The sample contains 55,000 to 75,000 clones, roughly 94% of which appear only once. Overall study findings and caveats: Testing in vitro showed three CMV-associated chains specific for CMV antigens. Per published reports, the classifier diagnosed cytomegalovirus status with high specificity and sensitivity. Many donors carried some public TCRs, although rarity characterized most TCR sequences.

This CDR3 is 14 amino acids long. Trimming took off 2 bases at V and 5 bases at J, with 12 bases between the two ends. Germline V gene lookup returns CDR1 SEHNR and CDR2 FQNEAQ (reference sequence). The chain has TRBV7-9 and TRBJ1-2, with a possible D match to TRBD1 (6 bases). This TCR was recovered from a man between 18 and 35 years old in good health and CMV-seropositive. Specimen: PBMCs. Here the CDR3 DNA reads TGTGCCAGCAGCTTAACAGGGCAGACGTATGGCTACACCTTC. Residues: CASSLTGQTYGYTF.